The clone carrying this T cell receptor beta chain has only one observation. Its antigen remains unidentified. Profiled with immunoSEQ multiplex PCR; TCRdb holds only in-frame clones, not every one. Of about 72,000 clones listed, around 86% were seen once; the top ten hold under 3%. This sample was taken from a study of T cell responses to AZD1222 COVID-19 vaccine. The CDR3 extends over 20 amino acids. Germline V gene data show CDR1 as SGHDN and CDR2 as FVKESK. V was trimmed by 0 bases and J by 5 bases, leaving 26 bases between them. General study points: Donors in the cohort were predominantly white British and more often female, and clonal diversity was possibly underestimated.

The receptor comes from an adult in good health. This chain links TRBV14 with TRBJ2-1; D may be TRBD1 (5 bases). This specimen was peripheral blood, taken on day 0 of AZD1222 vaccination. The CDR3 spells CASSQDTKGLVAAAHNEQFF. The CDR3 DNA reads as TGTGCCAGCAGCCAAGATACAAAGGGGCTAGTCGCCGCCGCCCACAATGAGCAGTTCTTC.